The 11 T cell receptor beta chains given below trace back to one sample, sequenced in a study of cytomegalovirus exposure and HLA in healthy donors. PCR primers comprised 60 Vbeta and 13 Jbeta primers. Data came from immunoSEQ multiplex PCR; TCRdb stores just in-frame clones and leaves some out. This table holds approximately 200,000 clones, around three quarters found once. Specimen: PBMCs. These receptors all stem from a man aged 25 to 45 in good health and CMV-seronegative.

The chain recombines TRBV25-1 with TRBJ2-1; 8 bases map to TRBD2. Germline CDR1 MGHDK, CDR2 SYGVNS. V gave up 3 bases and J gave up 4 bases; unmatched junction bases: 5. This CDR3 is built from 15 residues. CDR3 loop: CASSERGLEYNEQFF. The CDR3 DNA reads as TGTGCCAGCAGTGAGAGGGGACTAGAGTACAATGAGCAGTTCTTC.

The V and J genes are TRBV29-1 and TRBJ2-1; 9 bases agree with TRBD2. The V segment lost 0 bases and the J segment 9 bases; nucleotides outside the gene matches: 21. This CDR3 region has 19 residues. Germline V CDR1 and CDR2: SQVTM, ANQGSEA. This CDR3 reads CSVEDLSHPTSGSRAEQFF. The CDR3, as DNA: TGCAGCGTTGAAGATCTTTCCCACCCGACTAGCGGCAGCCGGGCTGAGCAGTTCTTC.

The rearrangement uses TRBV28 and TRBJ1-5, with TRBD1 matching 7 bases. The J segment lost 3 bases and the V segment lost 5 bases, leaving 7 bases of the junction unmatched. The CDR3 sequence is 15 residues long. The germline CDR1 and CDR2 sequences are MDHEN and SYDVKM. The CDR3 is CASSVLDRDNQPQHF. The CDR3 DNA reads TGTGCCAGCAGTGTCCTCGACAGGGACAATCAGCCCCAGCATTTT.

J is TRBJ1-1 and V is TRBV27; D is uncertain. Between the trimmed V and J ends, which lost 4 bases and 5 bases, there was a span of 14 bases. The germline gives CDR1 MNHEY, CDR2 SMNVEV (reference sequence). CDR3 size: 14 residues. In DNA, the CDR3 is TGTGCCAGCAGTTACCTCAGCCGGGGAACTGAAGCTTTCTTT. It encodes CASSYLSRGTEAFF.

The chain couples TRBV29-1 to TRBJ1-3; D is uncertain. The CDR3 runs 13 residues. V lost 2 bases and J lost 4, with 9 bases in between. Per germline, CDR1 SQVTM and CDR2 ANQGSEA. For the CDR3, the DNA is TGCAGCGTTGAAACGGGTATCGGAAACACCATATATTTT. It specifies CSVETGIGNTIYF.

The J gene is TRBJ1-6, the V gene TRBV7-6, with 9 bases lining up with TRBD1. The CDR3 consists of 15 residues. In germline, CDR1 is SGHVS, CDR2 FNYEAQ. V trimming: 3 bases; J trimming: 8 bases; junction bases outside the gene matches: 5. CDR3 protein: CASSLRTGADSPLHF. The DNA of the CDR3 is TGTGCCAGCAGCTTGAGGACAGGGGCGGATTCACCCCTCCACTTT.

The CDR3 DNA sequence: TGCGCCAGCAGTGAGTTTCGGGATTACAATGAGCAGTTCTTC. This translates into CASSEFRDYNEQFF. The chain carries TRBV10-1 and TRBJ2-1; D possibly corresponds to TRBD2 (5 bases). This CDR3 is built from 14 residues. Germline-derived CDR1 and CDR2 are WNHNN and SYGVQD (reference sequence). Trimming took off 1 base at V and 4 bases at J, with 8 bases between the two ends.

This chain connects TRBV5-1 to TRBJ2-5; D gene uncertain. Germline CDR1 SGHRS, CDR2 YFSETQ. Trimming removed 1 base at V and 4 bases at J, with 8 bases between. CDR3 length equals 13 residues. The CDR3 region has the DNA TGCGCCAGCAGCTTGACAGTTTTAGAGACCCAGTACTTC. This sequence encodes CASSLTVLETQYF.

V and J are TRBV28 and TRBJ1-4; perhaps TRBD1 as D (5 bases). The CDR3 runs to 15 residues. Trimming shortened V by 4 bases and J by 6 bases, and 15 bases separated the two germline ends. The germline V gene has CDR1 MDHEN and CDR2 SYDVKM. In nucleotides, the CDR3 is TGTGCCAGCAGTTACAGGCGTTCGGGAGATGAAAAACTGTTTTTT. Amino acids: CASSYRRSGDEKLFF.

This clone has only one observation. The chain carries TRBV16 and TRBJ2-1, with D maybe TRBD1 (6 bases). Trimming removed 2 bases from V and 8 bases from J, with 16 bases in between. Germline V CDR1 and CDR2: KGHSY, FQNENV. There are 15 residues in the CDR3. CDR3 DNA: TGTGCCAGCAGCCAAAGGAGCTCGACAGGCCATGAGCAGTTCTTC. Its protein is CASSQRSSTGHEQFF. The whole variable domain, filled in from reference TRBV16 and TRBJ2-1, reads GEEVAQTPKHLVRGEGQKAKLYCAPIKGHSYVFWYQQVLKNEFKFLISFQNENVFDETGMPKERFSAKCLPNSPCSLEIQATKLEDSAVYFCASSQRSSTGHEQFFGPGTRLTVL.

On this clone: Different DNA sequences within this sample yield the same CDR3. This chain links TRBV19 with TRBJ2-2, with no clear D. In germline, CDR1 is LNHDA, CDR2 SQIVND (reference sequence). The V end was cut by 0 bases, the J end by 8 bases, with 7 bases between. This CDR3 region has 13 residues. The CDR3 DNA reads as TGTGCCAGTAGTATAGATCTTTCTGGGGAGCTGTTTTTT. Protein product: CASSIDLSGELFF.